The clone carrying this T cell receptor (beta chain) showed up just once. The sample originates from a study of OX40 agonist ivuxolimab in advanced cancers. Germline loops: CDR1 SGHRS, CDR2 YFSETQ. Trimming stripped 2 bases from V and 5 bases from J, with 17 bases between. This CDR3 comprises 15 residues. Assay used: immunoSEQ multiplex PCR; TCRdb lists only in-frame clones, some missing. The table shows about 100,000 clones, with roughly 90% occurring only once. The sequences come from CD4+ or CD8+ T cells sorted from blood, collected in a trial of the OX40 agonist ivuxolimab. V is TRBV5-1 and J is TRBJ2-7; perhaps TRBD1 as D (6 bases). The receptor was isolated from an adult with an advanced solid tumor such as melanoma, head and neck, liver or kidney cancer. The chain's CDR3 is CASSLHPTGRNEQYF. The CDR3 nucleotides are TGCGCCAGCAGCTTACATCCGACAGGTCGGAACGAGCAGTACTTC.